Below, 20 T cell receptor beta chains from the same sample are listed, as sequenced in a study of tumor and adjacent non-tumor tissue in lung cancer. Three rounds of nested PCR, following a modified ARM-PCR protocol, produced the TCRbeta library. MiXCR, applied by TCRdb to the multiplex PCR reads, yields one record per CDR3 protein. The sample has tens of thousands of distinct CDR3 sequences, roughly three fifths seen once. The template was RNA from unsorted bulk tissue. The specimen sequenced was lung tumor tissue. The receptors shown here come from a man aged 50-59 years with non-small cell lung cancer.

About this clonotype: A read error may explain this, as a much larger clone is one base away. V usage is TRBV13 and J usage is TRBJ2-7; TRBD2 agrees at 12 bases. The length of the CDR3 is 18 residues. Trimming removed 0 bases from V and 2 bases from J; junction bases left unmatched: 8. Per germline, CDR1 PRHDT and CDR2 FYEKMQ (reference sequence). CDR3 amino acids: CASSLGTMGLAGPYEQYF. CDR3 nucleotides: TGTGCCAGCAGCTTAGGAACTATGGGACTAGCGGGCCCCTACGAGCAGTACTTC.

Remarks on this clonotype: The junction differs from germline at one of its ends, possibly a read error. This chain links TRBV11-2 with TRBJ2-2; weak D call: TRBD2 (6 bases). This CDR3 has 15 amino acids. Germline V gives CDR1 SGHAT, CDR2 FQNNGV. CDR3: CVSSLYRTNTGKLFF. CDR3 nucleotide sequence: TGTGTCAGCAGCTTGTACCGGACTAACACCGGGAAGCTGTTTTTT.

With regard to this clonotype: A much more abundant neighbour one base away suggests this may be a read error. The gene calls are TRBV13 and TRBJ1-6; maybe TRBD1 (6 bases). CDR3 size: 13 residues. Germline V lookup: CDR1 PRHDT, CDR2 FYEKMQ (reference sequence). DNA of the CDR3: TGTGCCAGCGGCTTAGGGGGGTTCTCACCCCTCCACTTT. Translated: CASGLGGFSPLHF.

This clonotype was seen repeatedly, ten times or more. This CDR3 reads CASSLVLAGAYEQYF. The CDR3 nucleotides read TGTGCCAGCAGCTTGGTATTAGCGGGAGCCTACGAGCAGTACTTC. The chain combines TRBV7-9 with TRBJ2-7, with 9 bases identical to TRBD2. Germline values: CDR1 SEHNR, CDR2 FQNEAQ (reference sequence). V gave up 3 bases and J gave up 2 bases; unmatched junction bases: 5. The CDR3 is 15 residues long.

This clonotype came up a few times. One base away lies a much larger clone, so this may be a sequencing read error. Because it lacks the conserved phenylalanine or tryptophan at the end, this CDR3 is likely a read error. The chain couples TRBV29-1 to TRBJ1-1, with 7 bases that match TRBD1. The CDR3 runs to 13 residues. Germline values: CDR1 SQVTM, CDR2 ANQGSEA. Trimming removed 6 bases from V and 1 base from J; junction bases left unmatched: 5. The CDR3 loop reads CSVEGASNTEAFL. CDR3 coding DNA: TGCAGCGTCGAGGGGGCATCGAACACTGAAGCTTTCCTT.

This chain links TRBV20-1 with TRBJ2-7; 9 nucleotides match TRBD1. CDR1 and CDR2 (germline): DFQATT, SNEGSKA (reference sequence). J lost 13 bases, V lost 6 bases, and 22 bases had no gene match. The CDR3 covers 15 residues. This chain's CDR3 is CSAKPGGQGSYEHYF. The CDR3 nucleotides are TGCAGTGCGAAACCCGGGGGACAGGGCAGCTACGAACATTACTTC.

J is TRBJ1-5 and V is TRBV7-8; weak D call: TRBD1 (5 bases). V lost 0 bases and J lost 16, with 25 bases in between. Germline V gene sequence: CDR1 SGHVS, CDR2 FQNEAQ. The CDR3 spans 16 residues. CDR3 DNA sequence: TGTGCCAGCAGCTTAGCGGGCAGGGTCAGGGTTCAGCACCACCATTTT. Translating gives CASSLAGRVRVQHHHF. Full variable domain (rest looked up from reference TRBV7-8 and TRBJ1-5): GAGVSQSPRYKVAKRGQDVALRCDPISGHVSLFWYQQALGQGPEFLTYFQNEAQLDKSGLPSDRFFAERPEGSVSTLKIQRTQQEDSAVYLCASSLAGRVRVQHHHFGDGTRLSIL.

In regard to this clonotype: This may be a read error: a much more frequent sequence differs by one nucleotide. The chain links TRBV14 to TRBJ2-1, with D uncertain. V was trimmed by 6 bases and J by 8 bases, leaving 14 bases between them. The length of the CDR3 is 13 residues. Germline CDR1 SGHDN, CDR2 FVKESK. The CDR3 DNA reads TGTGCCAGCAGTACCCGCCTGTCCCATGAGCAGTTCTTC. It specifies CASSTRLSHEQFF.

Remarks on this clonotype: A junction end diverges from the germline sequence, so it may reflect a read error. In DNA form, the CDR3 reads TGTGCCAGCAGAGGACGAGCTAGCTCATACGAGCGGTACTTC. Its translation is CASRGRASSYERYF. The chain employs TRBV6-1 and TRBJ2-7, with D perhaps matching TRBD2 (5 bases). The CDR3 totals 14 residues. Germline CDR1 and CDR2: MNHNS and SASEGT.

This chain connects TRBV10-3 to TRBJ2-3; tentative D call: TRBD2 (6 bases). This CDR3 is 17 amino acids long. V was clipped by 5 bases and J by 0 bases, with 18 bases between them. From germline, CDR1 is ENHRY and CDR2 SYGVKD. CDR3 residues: CAISRFVRGTSTDTQYF. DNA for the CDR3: TGTGCCATCAGTAGGTTCGTCCGCGGGACGAGCACAGATACGCAGTATTTT.

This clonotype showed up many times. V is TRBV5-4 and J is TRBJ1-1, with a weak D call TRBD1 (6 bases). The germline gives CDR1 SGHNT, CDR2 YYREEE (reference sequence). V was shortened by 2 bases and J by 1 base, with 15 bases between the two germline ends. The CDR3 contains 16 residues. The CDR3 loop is CASSLLGGAGNTEAFF. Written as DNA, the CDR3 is TGTGCCAGCAGCTTACTGGGGGGCGCGGGGAACACTGAAGCTTTCTTT.

The CDR3 DNA reads as TGTGCCAGCCGCCCCGACAGTTTCTATGAGCAGTACTTC. It translates to CASRPDSFYEQYF. The chain employs TRBV6-2 or TRBV6-3 and TRBJ2-7; D might be TRBD1 (5 bases). CDR1 and CDR2 from the germline V gene are MNHEY and SVGEGT. The CDR3 is 13 residues long. V was trimmed by 8 bases and J by 7 bases, leaving 18 bases between them.

The CDR3 region has the DNA TGCAGTGCTAGGATGCCGGGAGAGTGGTCAGAGACCCAGTACTTC. It codes for CSARMPGEWSETQYF. The V gene is TRBV20-1, the J gene TRBJ2-5, with a possible D match to TRBD2 (6 bases). Between the trimmed V and J ends, which lost 3 bases and 4 bases, there was a span of 18 bases. CDR1 and CDR2 (germline): DFQATT, SNEGSKA (reference sequence). CDR3 length: 15 amino acids.

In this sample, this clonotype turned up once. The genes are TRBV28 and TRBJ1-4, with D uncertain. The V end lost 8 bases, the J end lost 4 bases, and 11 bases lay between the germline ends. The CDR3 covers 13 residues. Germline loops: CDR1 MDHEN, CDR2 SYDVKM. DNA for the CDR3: TGTGCCAGCGCTTCCGGGTTTAATGAAAAACTGTTTTTT. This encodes CASASGFNEKLFF.

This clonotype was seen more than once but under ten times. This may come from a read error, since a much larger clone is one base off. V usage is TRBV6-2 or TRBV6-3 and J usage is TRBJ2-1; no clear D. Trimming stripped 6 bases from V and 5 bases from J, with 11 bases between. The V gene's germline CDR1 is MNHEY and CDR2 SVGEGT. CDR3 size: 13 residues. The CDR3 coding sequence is TGTGCCAGCAGATCCGGGTCTAACAATGAGCAGTTCTTC. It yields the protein CASRSGSNNEQFF.

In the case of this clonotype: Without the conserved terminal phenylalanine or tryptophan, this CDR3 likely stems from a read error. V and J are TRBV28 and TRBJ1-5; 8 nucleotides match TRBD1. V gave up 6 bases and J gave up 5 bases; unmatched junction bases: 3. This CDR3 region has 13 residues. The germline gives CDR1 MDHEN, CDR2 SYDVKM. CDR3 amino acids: CASRTGGHQPQHI. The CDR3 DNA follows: TGTGCCAGCAGAACAGGGGGTCATCAGCCCCAGCATATT.

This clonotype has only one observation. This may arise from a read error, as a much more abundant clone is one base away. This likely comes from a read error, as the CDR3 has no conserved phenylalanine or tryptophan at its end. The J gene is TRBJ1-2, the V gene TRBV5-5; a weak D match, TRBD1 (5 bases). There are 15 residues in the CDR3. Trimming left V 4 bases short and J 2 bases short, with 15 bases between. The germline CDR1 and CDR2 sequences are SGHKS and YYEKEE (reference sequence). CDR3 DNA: TGTGCCAGCAGCCCGGACTGGTCAGGGAACTATGGCTACACCCTC. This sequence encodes CASSPDWSGNYGYTL.

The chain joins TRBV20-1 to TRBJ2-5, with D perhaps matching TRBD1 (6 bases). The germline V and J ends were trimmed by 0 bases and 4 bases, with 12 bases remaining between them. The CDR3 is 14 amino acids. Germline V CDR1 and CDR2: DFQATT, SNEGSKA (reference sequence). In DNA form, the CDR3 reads TGCAGTGCTAGAGAGGCCCTACAGGGAGAGACCCAGTACTTC. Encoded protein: CSAREALQGETQYF.

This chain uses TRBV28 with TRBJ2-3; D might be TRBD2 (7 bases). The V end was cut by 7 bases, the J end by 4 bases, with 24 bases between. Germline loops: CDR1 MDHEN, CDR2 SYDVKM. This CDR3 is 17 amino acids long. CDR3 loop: CASNPPREGVGADTQYF. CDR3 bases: TGTGCCAGCAACCCACCAAGGGAGGGGGTAGGGGCAGATACGCAGTATTTT.

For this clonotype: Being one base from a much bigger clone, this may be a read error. CDR3 coding DNA: TGTGCCAGCAGTTCACCGGACAGGATAATAGGAGATACGCAGTATTTT. This gives the protein CASSSPDRIIGDTQYF. The V and J genes are TRBV12-3 or TRBV12-4 and TRBJ2-3, with 7 bases identical to TRBD1. This CDR3 has 16 residues. The V and J ends lost 4 bases and 5 bases, in that order; junction bases with no gene match: 12.